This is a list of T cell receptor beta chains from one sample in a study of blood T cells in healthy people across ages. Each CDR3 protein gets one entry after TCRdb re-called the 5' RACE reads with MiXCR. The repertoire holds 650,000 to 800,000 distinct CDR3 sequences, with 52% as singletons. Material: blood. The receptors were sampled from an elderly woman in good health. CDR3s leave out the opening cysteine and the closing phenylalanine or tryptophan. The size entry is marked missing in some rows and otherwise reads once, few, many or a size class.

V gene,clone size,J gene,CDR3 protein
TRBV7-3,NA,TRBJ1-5,ASSLLPPRNSNQPQH
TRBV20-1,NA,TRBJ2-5,SAREVGYNEQY
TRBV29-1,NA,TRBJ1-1,SVEDRQGNTEAF
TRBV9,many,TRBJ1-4,ASGASGSNEKLF
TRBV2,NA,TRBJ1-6,ASTGSQGNSPLH
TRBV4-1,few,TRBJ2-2,ASSQPAKGLVSTGELF
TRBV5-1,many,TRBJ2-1,ASSPERGGSYNEQF
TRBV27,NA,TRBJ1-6,ASSFAYSPLH
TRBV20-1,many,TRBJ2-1,SARDARQGVNEQF
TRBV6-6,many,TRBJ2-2,ASSYPSGIGELF
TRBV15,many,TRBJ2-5,ATSRDRFETQY
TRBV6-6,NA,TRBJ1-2,ASRTISAGAGLIGYT
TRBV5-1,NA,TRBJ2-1,ASSLLAGYYNEQF
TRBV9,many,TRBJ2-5,ASSVQGGQRETQY
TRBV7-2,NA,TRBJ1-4,ASSFSGKNEKLF
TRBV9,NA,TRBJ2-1,ASSSPTSVYNEQF
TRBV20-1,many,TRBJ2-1,SANLDGGSSYNEQF
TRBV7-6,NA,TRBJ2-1,ASSLVGVADNEQF
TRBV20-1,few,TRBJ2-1,SAQGSGDNEQF
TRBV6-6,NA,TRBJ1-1,ASSYGSQNTEAF
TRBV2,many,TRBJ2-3,ASSELAGEVDTQY
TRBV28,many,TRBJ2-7,ASRRDRVLYEQY
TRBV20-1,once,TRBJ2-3,SAPPLAGGRGTQY
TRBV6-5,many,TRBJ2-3,ASSYSSGGGTDTQY
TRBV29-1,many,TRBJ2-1,SVGTASSYNEQF
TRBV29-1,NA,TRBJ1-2,SVGLGNYGYT
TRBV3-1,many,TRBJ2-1,ASSSSGYYNEQF
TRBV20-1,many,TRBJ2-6,SASQGSGANVLT
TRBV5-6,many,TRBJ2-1,ASATPGQGSYNEQF
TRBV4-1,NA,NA,ASSRRQQDIQY
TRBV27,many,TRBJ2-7,ASSLSSGLFEQY
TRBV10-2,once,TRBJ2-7,ASSSTNSNSY
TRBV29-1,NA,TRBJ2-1,SVAPGQQETQF
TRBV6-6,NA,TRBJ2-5,ASNQAGGSQETQY
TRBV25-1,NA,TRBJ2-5,ASSEGSGPPKETQY
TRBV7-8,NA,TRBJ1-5,ASSPRTGWGNQPQH
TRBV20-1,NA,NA,SAATKETQF
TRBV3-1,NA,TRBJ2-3,ASSQDRRDPTETQY
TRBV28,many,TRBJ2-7,ASSFLYEQY
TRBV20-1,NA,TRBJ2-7,SARDRGTVTYEQY
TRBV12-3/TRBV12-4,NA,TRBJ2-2,ASSFYEGSGELF
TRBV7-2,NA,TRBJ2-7,ASSQTSGRAGEQY